The 25 T cell receptor beta chains listed next were all sequenced from one sample in a study of blood T cell dynamics during melanoma immunotherapy. Indicated time point: week 3, after first cycle of checkpoint inhibitor. TCRdb's copy holds only in-frame clones and misses some; the assay was immunoSEQ multiplex PCR. Of about 10,000 clones listed, 70% to 90% are singletons. The sequences come from blood, collected from a patient treated with checkpoint blockade. The receptors were gathered from a human donor with melanoma.

The V gene is TRBV28, the J gene TRBJ1-1; D is unresolved. The CDR3 extends over 11 amino acids. Germline V gene lookup returns CDR1 MDHEN and CDR2 SYDVKM. Trimming stripped 4 bases from V and 1 base from J, with 1 base between. This CDR3 reads CASSSNTEAFF. DNA of the CDR3: TGTGCCAGCAGTTCGAACACTGAAGCTTTCTTT.

The genes are TRBV4-1 and TRBJ2-1, with D perhaps given as TRBD1 or TRBD2 (5 bases each). Germline V gene lookup returns CDR1 MGHRA and CDR2 YSYEKL. The CDR3 is 15 amino acids. V was clipped by 2 bases and J by 8 bases, with 16 bases between them. In nucleotides, the CDR3 is TGCGCCAGCAGCCAATCCGTAGAGGGGCGCGATGAGCAGTTCTTC. Its translation is CASSQSVEGRDEQFF.

The table lists this clone with a few counts. The chain recombines TRBV6-4 with TRBJ2-3, with 9 bases matching TRBD2. V was clipped by 2 bases and J by 0 bases; unmatched bases: 3. CDR3 size: 16 residues. Looked up from germline, CDR1 is MRHNA and CDR2 is SNTAGT. CDR3 nucleotide sequence: TGTGCCAGCAGTGACCAAACTAGCGGGAGCACAGATACGCAGTATTTT. The encoded protein is CASSDQTSGSTDTQYF.

V and J are TRBV18 and TRBJ2-4; D may be TRBD1 or TRBD2 (5 bases each). The V gene lost 2 bases and the J gene lost 0 bases, with 14 bases spanning the gap. The CDR3 loop spans 17 amino acids. Germline values: CDR1 KGHSH, CDR2 LQKENI. CDR3 sequence (DNA): TGTGCCAGCTCACCAGGGACGGAGTCCCTAGCCAAAAACATTCAGTACTTC. Translated: CASSPGTESLAKNIQYF. Supplemented by reference TRBV18 and TRBJ2-4, the full variable domain reads NAGVMQNPRHLVRRRGQEARLRCSPMKGHSHVYWYRQLPEEGLKFMVYLQKENIIDESGMPKERFSAEFPKEGPSILRIQQVVRGDSAAYFCASSPGTESLAKNIQYFGAGTRLSVL.

This chain connects TRBV15 to TRBJ1-1, with D possibly matching TRBD1 (6 bases). Trimming cost V 1 base and J 0 bases, with 12 bases left between them. CDR1 and CDR2 (germline): LNHNV, YYDKDF (reference sequence). This CDR3 is 16 amino acids long. The CDR3 nucleotides read TGTGCCACCAGCAGAGGAACAGGGCCCCTGAACACTGAAGCTTTCTTT. Protein: CATSRGTGPLNTEAFF.

CDR3 nucleotide sequence: TGCGCCAGCGGATTACAGGGGGCGGGCACAGATACGCAGTATTTT. This translates into CASGLQGAGTDTQYF. This chain links TRBV5-1 with TRBJ2-3; the match to TRBD1 covers 9 bases. CDR3 size: 15 residues. Germline V lookup: CDR1 SGHRS, CDR2 YFSETQ. Germline trimming cut 7 bases from V and 1 base from J; bases unmatched to any gene: 7.

This chain uses TRBV7-6 with TRBJ1-5, with D possibly TRBD1 on 5 matching bases. The CDR3 covers 13 residues. Germline loops: CDR1 SGHVS, CDR2 FNYEAQ. V was cut by 2 bases and J by 5 bases, with 7 bases left in between. CDR3 protein: CASSLKGHQPQHF. For the CDR3, the DNA is TGTGCCAGCAGCTTAAAGGGGCATCAGCCCCAGCATTTT.

This clone has a single count. The gene calls are TRBV11-2 and TRBJ2-1; 7 bases agree with TRBD2. Trimming cost V 1 base and J 12 bases; bases outside gene matches: 6. The CDR3 is made up of 13 amino acids. Germline V CDR1 and CDR2: SGHAT, FQNNGV. CDR3 coding DNA: TGTGCCAGCAGCTTAGTAGCGGGCGGGGGGCAGTTCTTC. It codes for CASSLVAGGGQFF.

V usage is TRBV28 and J usage is TRBJ1-6, with no clear D. Germline loops: CDR1 MDHEN, CDR2 SYDVKM. The CDR3 has 18 residues. V was trimmed by 1 base and J by 8 bases, leaving 21 bases between them. The CDR3 coding sequence is TGTGCCAGCAGTTTATCTCGGGGTTTGGGTAGTTTGGATTCACCCCTCCACTTT. It codes for CASSLSRGLGSLDSPLHF. Full variable domain (rest looked up from reference TRBV28 and TRBJ1-6): DVKVTQSSRYLVKRTGEKVFLECVQDMDHENMFWYRQDPGLGLRLIYFSYDVKMKEKGDIPEGYSVSREKKERFSLILESASTNQTSMYLCASSLSRGLGSLDSPLHFGNGTRLTVT.

The V gene is TRBV6-1, the J gene TRBJ2-7; D call uncertain. CDR1 is MNHNS and CDR2 is SASEGT in the germline V gene. The V and J ends lost 4 bases and 0 bases respectively, with 19 bases between them. The CDR3 totals 17 residues. The chain's CDR3 is CASSARLTGVSSYEQYF. In DNA form, the CDR3 reads TGTGCCAGCAGTGCAAGGTTGACGGGCGTCAGCTCCTACGAGCAGTACTTC.

The chain carries TRBV2 and TRBJ1-6, with no clear D. This CDR3 spans 13 amino acids. Per germline, CDR1 SNHLY and CDR2 FYNNEI. Between the trimmed V and J ends, which lost 10 bases and 6 bases, there was a span of 13 bases. This CDR3 reads CATRVTFNSPLHF. CDR3 sequence (DNA): TGTGCCACCCGGGTAACCTTTAATTCACCCCTCCACTTT.

This chain links TRBV19 with TRBJ1-5; TRBD1 aligns across 7 bases. V lost 5 bases to trimming and J lost 1 base; unmatched junction nucleotides: 8. This CDR3 has 16 residues. From germline, CDR1 is LNHDA and CDR2 SQIVND (reference sequence). The CDR3, as DNA: TGTGCCAGTAGTGCATCCCGGGACAGCAGCAATCAGCCCCAGCATTTT. It specifies CASSASRDSSNQPQHF.

V and J are TRBV29-1 and TRBJ2-2, with TRBD1 matching over 10 bases. The V gene end was trimmed by 6 bases and the J gene end by 7 bases; junction bases not matched to a gene: 2. The CDR3 length is 12 residues. Looked up from germline, CDR1 is SQVTM and CDR2 is ANQGSEA. The CDR3 coding sequence is TGCAGCGTCGGGACAGGGGTCGGGGAGCTGTTTTTT. Amino acid sequence: CSVGTGVGELFF.

The V call is TRBV18, the J call TRBJ1-2, with no clear D. The length of the CDR3 is 14 residues. V lost 1 base to trimming and J lost 4 bases, with 10 bases between them. Germline CDR1 is KGHSH and CDR2 is LQKENI. DNA of the CDR3: TGTGCCAGCTCACCACGGGAGGGCCCCTATGGCTACACCTTC. This sequence encodes CASSPREGPYGYTF.

This clone was seen only once. The chain employs TRBV7-6 and TRBJ2-1, with D perhaps matching TRBD2 (5 bases). Germline V gene lookup returns CDR1 SGHVS and CDR2 FNYEAQ. V gave up 2 bases and J gave up 9 bases, with 11 bases separating them. The CDR3 length is 13 residues. The CDR3 DNA follows: TGTGCCAGCAGCTTAACTAGGTCGGCTGAGCAGTTCTTC. Encoded protein: CASSLTRSAEQFF. The entire variable domain, with the rest obtained from reference TRBV7-6 and TRBJ2-1, is as follows: GAGVSQSPRYKVTKRGQDVALRCDPISGHVSLYWYRQALGQGPEFLTYFNYEAQQDKSGLPNDRFSAERPEGSISTLTIQRTEQRDSAMYRCASSLTRSAEQFFGPGTRLTVL.

This rearrangement joins TRBV9 to TRBJ2-1; 10 bases map to TRBD1. V shed 4 bases, J shed 4 bases, and the junction held 5 bases outside the gene matches. The CDR3 extends over 15 amino acids. In germline, CDR1 is SGDLS, CDR2 YYNGEE. CDR3 residues: CASSPRTGGYNEQFF. Here the CDR3 DNA reads TGTGCCAGCAGCCCCCGGACAGGGGGATACAATGAGCAGTTCTTC. Combining the CDR3 with reference TRBV9 and TRBJ2-1 gives the whole variable domain DSGVTQTPKHLITATGQRVTLRCSPRSGDLSVYWYQQSLDQGLQFLIQYYNGEERAKGNILERFSAQQFPDLHSELNLSSLELGDSALYFCASSPRTGGYNEQFFGPGTRLTVL.

This sequence joins TRBV4-3 and TRBJ2-1; TRBD1 matches at 8 bases. Trimming took 1 base from V and 5 from J; bases not matched to a gene: 10. The germline V gene has CDR1 LGHNA and CDR2 YSLEER. The CDR3 loop spans 17 amino acids. The CDR3 bases are TGCGCCAGCAGCCAAGGTATAGGGACAGGCCTTAACAATGAGCAGTTCTTC. Protein sequence: CASSQGIGTGLNNEQFF.

This sequence joins TRBV5-1 and TRBJ2-2, with TRBD1 matching 9 bases. Germline CDR1 SGHRS, CDR2 YFSETQ. With V trimmed by 0 bases and J by 1 base, 10 bases remained unmatched. The CDR3 is made up of 19 amino acids. CDR3 protein: CASSLDLPDRGENTGELFF. CDR3 sequence (DNA): TGCGCCAGCAGCTTGGACCTCCCGGACAGGGGCGAGAACACCGGGGAGCTGTTTTTT.

The chain carries TRBV19 and TRBJ1-1, with 9 positions matching TRBD1. Germline V gene lookup returns CDR1 LNHDA and CDR2 SQIVND (reference sequence). Trimming at V came to 5 bases and at J to 4 bases, leaving 5 bases not matched to a gene. CDR3 length: 14 amino acids. CDR3 amino acids: CASSSSDRGTEAFF. Here the CDR3 DNA reads TGTGCCAGTAGTTCCTCGGACAGGGGCACTGAAGCTTTCTTT.

V and J are TRBV13 and TRBJ2-7; D is undetermined. V was trimmed by 5 bases and J by 6 bases, leaving 11 bases between them. Germline V lookup: CDR1 PRHDT, CDR2 FYEKMQ (reference sequence). CDR3 length equals 12 residues. The CDR3 region has the DNA TGTGCCAGCAGCCCCCCCCTGGGCGAGCAGTACTTC. It specifies CASSPPLGEQYF.

The chain carries TRBV7-9 and TRBJ2-4, with 7 bases matching TRBD1. The CDR3 sequence is 16 residues long. Germline CDR1 is SEHNR and CDR2 is FQNEAQ (reference sequence). The trim removed 1 base at V and 3 bases at J, leaving 6 bases unmatched. CDR3 sequence: CASSLGEGADKNIQYF. The CDR3 DNA reads as TGTGCCAGCAGCTTAGGAGAGGGGGCGGACAAAAACATTCAGTACTTC.

The V and J genes are TRBV7-6 and TRBJ2-7; possibly TRBD1 for D (6 bases). V lost 5 bases and J 6 bases, leaving 11 bases between the germline ends. CDR3 size: 12 residues. CDR1 SGHVS and CDR2 FNYEAQ come from the germline V gene. The CDR3 protein is CASSRTGFEQYF. CDR3 nucleotide sequence: TGTGCCAGCAGCCGAACAGGGTTCGAGCAGTACTTC.

This chain connects TRBV7-9 to TRBJ1-2; TRBD1 agrees at 8 bases. Germline trimming cut 5 bases from V and 8 bases from J; bases unmatched to any gene: 16. CDR1 and CDR2 (germline): SEHNR, FQNEAQ (reference sequence). The CDR3 runs 16 residues. The CDR3 is CASSEGDRGESKGYTF. The CDR3 nucleotides are TGTGCCAGCAGCGAGGGCGACAGGGGCGAATCGAAGGGCTACACCTTC.

The rearrangement uses TRBV14 and TRBJ2-7, with D possibly being TRBD1 (5 bases). Germline assignment: CDR1 SGHDN and CDR2 FVKESK. The CDR3 contains 18 residues. The ends were cut back, 1 base at V and 1 base at J, with 20 bases in the middle. The chain's CDR3 is CASSQGYPGRVSSYEQYF. CDR3 DNA: TGTGCCAGCAGCCAAGGTTACCCGGGCAGGGTGAGTTCCTACGAGCAGTACTTC. Full variable domain (remainder filled in from reference TRBV14 and TRBJ2-7): EAGVTQFPSHSVIEKGQTVTLRCDPISGHDNLYWYRRVMGKEIKFLLHFVKESKQDESGMPNNRFLAERTGGTYSTLKVQPAELEDSGVYFCASSQGYPGRVSSYEQYFGPGTRLTVT.

The chain joins TRBV10-1 to TRBJ2-1, with D perhaps being TRBD1 or TRBD2 (5 bases each). Trimming removed 0 bases at V and 3 bases at J, with 9 bases between. The CDR3 consists of 15 residues. Germline CDR1 reads WNHNN; CDR2 reads SYGVQD (reference sequence). The CDR3 bases are TGCGCCAGCAGTGAGTCTGGGACGGGCTACAATGAGCAGTTCTTC. Translating gives CASSESGTGYNEQFF.